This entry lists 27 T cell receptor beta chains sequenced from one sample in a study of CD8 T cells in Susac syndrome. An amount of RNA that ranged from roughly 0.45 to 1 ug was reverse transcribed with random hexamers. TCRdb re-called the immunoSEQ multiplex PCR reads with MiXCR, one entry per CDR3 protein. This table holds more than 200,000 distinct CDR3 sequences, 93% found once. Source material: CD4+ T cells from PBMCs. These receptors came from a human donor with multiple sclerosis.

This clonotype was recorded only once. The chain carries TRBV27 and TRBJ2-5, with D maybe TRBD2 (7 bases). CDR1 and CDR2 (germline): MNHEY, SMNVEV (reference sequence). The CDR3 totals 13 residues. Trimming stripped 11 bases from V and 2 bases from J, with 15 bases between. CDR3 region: CAAGAGLQETQYF. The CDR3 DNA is TGTGCCGCGGGGGCGGGCCTACAAGAGACCCAGTACTTC.

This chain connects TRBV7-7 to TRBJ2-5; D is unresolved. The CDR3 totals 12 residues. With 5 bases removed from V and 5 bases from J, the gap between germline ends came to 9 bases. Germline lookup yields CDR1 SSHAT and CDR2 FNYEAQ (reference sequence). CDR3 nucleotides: TGTGCCAGCAGCAACGACTGGGAGACCCAGTACTTC. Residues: CASSNDWETQYF.

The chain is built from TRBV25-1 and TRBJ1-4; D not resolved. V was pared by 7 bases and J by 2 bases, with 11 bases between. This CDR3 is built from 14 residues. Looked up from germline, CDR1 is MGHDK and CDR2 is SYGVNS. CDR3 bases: TGTGCCAGCAAGGGAGGAGGGACTAATGAAAAACTGTTTTTT. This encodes CASKGGGTNEKLFF.

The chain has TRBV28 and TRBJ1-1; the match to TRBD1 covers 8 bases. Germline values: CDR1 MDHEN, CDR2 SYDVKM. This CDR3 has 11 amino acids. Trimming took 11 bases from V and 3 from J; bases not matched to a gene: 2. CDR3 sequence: CAVQGDTEAFF. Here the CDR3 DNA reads TGTGCCGTACAGGGGGACACTGAAGCTTTCTTT.

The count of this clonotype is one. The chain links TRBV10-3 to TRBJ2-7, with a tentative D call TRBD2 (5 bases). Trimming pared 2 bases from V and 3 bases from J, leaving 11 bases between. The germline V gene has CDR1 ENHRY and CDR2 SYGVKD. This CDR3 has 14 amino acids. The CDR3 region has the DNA TGTGCCATCAGTGAGGGTGTCGGGATCTACGAGCAGTACTTC. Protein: CAISEGVGIYEQYF.

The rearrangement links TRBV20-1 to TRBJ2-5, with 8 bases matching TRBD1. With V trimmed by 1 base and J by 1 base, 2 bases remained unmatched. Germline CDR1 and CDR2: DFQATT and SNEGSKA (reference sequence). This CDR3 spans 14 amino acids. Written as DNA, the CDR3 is TGCAGTGCTAGAGTGACAGGGGCCCAAGAGACCCAGTACTTC. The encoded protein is CSARVTGAQETQYF.

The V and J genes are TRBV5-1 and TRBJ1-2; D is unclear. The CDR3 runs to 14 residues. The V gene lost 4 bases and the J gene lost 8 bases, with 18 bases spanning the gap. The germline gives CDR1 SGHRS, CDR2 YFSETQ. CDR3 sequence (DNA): TGCGCCAGCAGCCTGAGTCAGGCCCTAAGGGGCTACACCTTC. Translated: CASSLSQALRGYTF. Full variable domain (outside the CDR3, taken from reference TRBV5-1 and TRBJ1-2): KAGVTQTPRYLIKTRGQQVTLSCSPISGHRSVSWYQQTPGQGLQFLFEYFSETQRNKGNFPGRFSGRQFSNSRSEMNVSTLELGDSALYLCASSLSQALRGYTFGSGTRLTVV.

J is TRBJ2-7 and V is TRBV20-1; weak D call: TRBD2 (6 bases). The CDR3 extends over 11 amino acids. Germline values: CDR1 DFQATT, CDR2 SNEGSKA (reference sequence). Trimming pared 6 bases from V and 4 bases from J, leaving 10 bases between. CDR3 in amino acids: CSAPAGYEQYF. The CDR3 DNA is TGCAGTGCCCCTGCGGGGTACGAGCAGTACTTC.

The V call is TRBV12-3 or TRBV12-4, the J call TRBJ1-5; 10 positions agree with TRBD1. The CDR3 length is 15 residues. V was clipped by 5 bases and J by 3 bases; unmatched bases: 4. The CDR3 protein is CASSATGGNNQPQHF. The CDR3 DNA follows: TGTGCCAGCAGTGCGACAGGGGGCAACAATCAGCCCCAGCATTTT.

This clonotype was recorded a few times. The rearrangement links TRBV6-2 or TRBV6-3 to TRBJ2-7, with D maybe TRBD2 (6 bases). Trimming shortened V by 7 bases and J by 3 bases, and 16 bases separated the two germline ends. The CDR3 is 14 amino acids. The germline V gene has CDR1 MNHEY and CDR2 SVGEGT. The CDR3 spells CASNSAGSDYEQYV. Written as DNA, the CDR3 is TGTGCCAGCAACTCGGCGGGGTCGGACTACGAGCAGTACGTC.

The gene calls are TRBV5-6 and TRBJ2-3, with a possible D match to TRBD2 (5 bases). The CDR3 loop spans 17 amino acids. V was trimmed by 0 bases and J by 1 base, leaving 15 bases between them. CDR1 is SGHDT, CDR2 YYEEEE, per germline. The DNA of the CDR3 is TGTGCCAGCAGCTTGGCCGGCCGGAGTAGCGGCACAGATACGCAGTATTTT. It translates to CASSLAGRSSGTDTQYF.

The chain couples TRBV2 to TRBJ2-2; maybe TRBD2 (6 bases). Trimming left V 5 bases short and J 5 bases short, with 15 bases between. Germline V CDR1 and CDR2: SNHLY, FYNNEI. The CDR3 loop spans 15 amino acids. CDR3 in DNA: TGTGCCAGCAGTTCGAGGGAGGTAGATACCGGGGAGCTGTTTTTT. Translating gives CASSSREVDTGELFF.

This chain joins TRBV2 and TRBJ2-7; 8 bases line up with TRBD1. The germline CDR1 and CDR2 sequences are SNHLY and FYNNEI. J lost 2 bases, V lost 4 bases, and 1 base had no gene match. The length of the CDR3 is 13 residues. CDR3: CASSGTGTYEQYV. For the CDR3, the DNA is TGTGCCAGCAGTGGGACAGGGACCTACGAGCAGTACGTC.

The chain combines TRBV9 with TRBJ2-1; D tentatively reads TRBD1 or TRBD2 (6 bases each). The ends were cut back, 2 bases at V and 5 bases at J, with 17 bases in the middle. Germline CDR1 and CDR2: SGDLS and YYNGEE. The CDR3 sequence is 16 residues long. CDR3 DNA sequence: TGTGCCAGCAGCGTCGGAAGGGGGGTCCTAAACAATGAGCAGTTCTTC. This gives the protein CASSVGRGVLNNEQFF.

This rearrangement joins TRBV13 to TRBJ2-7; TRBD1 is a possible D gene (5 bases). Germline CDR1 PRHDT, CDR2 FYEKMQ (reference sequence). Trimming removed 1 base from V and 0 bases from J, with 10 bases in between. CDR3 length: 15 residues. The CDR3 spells CASSLEDSHSYEQYF. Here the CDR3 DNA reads TGTGCCAGCAGCTTAGAAGACAGCCACTCCTACGAGCAGTACTTC.

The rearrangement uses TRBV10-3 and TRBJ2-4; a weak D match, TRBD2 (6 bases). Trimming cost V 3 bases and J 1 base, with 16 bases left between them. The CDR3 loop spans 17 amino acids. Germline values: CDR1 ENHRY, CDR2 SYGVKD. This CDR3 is CAISDSGGPGAKNIQYF. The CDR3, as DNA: TGTGCCATCAGTGACTCCGGGGGTCCTGGGGCCAAAAACATTCAGTACTTC.

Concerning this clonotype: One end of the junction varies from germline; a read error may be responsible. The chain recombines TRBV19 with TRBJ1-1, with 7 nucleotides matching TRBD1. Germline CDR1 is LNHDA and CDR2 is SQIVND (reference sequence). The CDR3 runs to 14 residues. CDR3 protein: CASRPPGDSTEAFF. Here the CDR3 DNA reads TGTGCCAGTAGACCTCCCGGGGACAGCACTGAAGCCTTCTTT.

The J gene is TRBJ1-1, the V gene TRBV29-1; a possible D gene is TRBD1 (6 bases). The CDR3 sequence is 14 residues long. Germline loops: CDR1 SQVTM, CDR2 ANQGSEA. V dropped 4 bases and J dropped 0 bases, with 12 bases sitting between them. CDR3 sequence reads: CSVAPGHMNTEAFF. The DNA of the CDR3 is TGCAGCGTTGCCCCGGGACACATGAACACTGAAGCTTTCTTT.

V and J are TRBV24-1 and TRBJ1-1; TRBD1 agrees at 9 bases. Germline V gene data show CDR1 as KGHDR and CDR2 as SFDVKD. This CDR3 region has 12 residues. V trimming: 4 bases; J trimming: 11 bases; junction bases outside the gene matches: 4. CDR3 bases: TGTGCCACCAGTGACTGGACAGGGGAGGCTTTCTTT. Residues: CATSDWTGEAFF.

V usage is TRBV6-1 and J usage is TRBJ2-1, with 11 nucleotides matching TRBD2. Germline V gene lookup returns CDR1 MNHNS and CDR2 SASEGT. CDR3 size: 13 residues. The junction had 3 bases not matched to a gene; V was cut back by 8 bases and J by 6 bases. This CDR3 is CASRLAGSNEQFF. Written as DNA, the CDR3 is TGTGCCAGCCGACTAGCGGGGAGCAATGAGCAGTTCTTC.

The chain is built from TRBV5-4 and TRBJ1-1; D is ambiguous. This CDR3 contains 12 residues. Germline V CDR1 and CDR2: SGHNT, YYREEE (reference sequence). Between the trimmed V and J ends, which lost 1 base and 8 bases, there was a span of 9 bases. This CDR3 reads CASSLSRREAFF. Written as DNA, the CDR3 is TGTGCCAGCAGCTTGTCACGGCGAGAAGCTTTCTTT.

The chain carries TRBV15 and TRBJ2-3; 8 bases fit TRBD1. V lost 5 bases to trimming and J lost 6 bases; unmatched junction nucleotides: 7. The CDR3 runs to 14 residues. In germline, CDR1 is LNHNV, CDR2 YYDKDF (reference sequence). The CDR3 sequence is CATSRTGNWDTQYF. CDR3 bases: TGTGCCACCAGCCGGACAGGGAATTGGGATACGCAGTATTTT.

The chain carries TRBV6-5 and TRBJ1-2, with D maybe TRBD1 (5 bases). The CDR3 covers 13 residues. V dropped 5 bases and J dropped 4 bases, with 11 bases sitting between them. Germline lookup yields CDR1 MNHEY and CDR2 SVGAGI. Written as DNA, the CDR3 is TGTGCCAGCAGTCCGGGACGGAGCTATGGCTACACCTTC. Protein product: CASSPGRSYGYTF.

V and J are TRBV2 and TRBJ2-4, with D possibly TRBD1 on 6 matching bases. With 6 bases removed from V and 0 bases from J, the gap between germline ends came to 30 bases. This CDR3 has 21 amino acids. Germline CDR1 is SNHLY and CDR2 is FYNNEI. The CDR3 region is CASSQKGGLGSLDLAKNIQYF. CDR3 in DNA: TGTGCCAGCAGCCAAAAAGGGGGTTTGGGGAGTCTTGACTTAGCCAAAAACATTCAGTACTTC.

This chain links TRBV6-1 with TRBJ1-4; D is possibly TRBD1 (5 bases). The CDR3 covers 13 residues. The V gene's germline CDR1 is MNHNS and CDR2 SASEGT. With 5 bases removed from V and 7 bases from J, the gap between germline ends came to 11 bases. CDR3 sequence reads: CASSSPGPEKLFF. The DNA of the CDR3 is TGTGCCAGCAGTTCACCGGGACCTGAAAAACTGTTTTTT.

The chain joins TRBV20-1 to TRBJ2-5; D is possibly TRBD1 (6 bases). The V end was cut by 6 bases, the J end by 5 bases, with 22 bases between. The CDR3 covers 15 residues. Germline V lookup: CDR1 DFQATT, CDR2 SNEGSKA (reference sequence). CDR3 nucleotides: TGCAGTGCCAATCCCCTACAGGGCCTCCGGGAGACCCAGTACTTC. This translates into CSANPLQGLRETQYF.

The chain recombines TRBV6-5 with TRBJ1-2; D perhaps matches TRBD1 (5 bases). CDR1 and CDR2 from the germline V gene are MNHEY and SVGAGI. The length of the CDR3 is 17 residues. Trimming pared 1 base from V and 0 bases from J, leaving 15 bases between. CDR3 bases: TGTGCCAGCAGTTACTTACGTTCAGGGTATACTAACTATGGCTACACCTTC. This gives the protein CASSYLRSGYTNYGYTF.